The clone carrying this T cell receptor beta chain occurred a few times. The data belong to a study of blood T cell repertoires in COVID-19. Measured with immunoSEQ multiplex PCR; TCRdb has only the in-frame clones, and not every one. This table has some 80,000 clones, 88% appearing once. V gave up 0 bases and J gave up 9 bases, with 12 bases separating them. CDR1 is LGHDT, CDR2 YNNKEL, per germline (reference sequence). The CDR3 totals 15 residues. The sequence derives from a human donor in a cohort sampled during active COVID-19. J is TRBJ1-6 and V is TRBV3-1 (or the pseudogene TRBV3-2); D perhaps matches TRBD1 (6 bases). Specimen: peripheral blood. CDR3 DNA sequence: TGTGCCAGCAGCCAAGAGGCGGGGGGCATTTCACCCCTCCACTTT. As protein: CASSQEAGGISPLHF.